This T cell receptor (beta chain) was obtained from a study of T cell responses to AZD1222 COVID-19 vaccine. Study-wide results and limits: Repertoires were sampled only after the peak T cell response. Clonal diversity may have been underestimated in mostly white British donors.

Produced via immunoSEQ multiplex PCR; TCRdb's table is partial and in-frame only. The data hold approximately 50,000 clones, with 80% observed a single time. A note on this clone: Its specificity is unknown.

From germline, CDR1 is SGHRS and CDR2 YFSETQ. The CDR3 is 17 residues long. J lost 7 bases, V lost 4 bases, and 16 bases had no gene match. The V and J genes are TRBV5-1 and TRBJ1-4, with TRBD1 matching over 7 bases. Sequenced material: peripheral blood, taken 28 days after the second AZD1222 dose. The sequence was obtained from an adult who received the AZD1222 COVID-19 vaccine. This CDR3 is CASSPMTGSDWAEKLFF. The DNA for the CDR3 is TGCGCCAGCAGCCCGATGACAGGGTCGGACTGGGCTGAAAAACTGTTTTTT.